The TCR beta chain described here comes from a study of T cells in localized non-small cell lung cancer. Study results and caveats: Longer survival (overall) was linked to higher T cell density in blood.

The CDR3 contains 13 residues. The V gene's germline CDR1 is MRHNA and CDR2 SNTAGT. V was trimmed by 3 bases and J by 0 bases, leaving 5 bases between them. Repertoires were generated with immunoSEQ multiplex PCR, while TCRdb's copy carries only in-frame clones and drops some. The sample carries tens of thousands of clones, around 79% recorded once. This clone was recorded once. Its cognate antigen is unknown. The clonotype was recovered from a woman aged 40 to 75 with stage II squamous cell lung carcinoma. The rearrangement joins TRBV6-4 to TRBJ1-2, with D tentatively TRBD1 (5 bases). Specimen: PBMCs, collected before any cancer treatment. The CDR3: CASSEQANYGYTF. The DNA of the CDR3 is TGTGCCAGCAGTGAACAGGCTAACTATGGCTACACCTTC.